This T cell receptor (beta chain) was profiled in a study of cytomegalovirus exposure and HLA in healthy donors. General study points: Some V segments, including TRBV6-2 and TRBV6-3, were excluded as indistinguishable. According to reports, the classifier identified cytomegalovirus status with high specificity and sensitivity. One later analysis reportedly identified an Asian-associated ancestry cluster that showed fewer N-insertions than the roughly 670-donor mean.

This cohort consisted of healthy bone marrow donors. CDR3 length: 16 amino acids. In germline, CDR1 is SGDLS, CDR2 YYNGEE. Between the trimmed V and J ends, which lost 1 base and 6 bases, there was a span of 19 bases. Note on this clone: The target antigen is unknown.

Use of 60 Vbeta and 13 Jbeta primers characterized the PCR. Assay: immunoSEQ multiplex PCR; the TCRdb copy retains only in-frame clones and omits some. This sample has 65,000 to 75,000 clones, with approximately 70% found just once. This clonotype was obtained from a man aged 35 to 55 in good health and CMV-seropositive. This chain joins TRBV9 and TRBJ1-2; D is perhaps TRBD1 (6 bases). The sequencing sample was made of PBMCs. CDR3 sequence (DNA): TGTGCCAGCAGCGTAAATTCGGTCAGGGGCGGCGATGGCTACACCTTC. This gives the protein CASSVNSVRGGDGYTF. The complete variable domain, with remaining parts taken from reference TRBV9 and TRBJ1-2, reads DSGVTQTPKHLITATGQRVTLRCSPRSGDLSVYWYQQSLDQGLQFLIQYYNGEERAKGNILERFSAQQFPDLHSELNLSSLELGDSALYFCASSVNSVRGGDGYTFGSGTRLTVV.